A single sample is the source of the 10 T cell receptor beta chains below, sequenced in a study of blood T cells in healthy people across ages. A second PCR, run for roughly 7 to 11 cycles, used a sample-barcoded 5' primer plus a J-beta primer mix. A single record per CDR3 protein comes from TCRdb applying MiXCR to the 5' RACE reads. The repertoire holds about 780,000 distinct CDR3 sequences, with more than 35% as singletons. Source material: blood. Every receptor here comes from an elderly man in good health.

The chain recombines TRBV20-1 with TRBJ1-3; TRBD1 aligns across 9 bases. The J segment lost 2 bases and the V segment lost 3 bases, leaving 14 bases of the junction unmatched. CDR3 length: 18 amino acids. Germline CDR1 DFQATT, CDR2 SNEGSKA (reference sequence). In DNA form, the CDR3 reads TGCAGTGCTAGTCTAATAACAGGGGGCGCGGAAACTGGAAACACCATATATTTT. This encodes CSASLITGGAETGNTIYF.

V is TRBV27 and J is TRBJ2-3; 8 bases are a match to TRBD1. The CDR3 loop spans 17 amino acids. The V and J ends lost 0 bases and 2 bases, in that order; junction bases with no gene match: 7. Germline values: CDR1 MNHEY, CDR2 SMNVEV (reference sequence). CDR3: CASSLSSRGPVTDTQYF. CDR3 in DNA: TGTGCCAGCAGTTTATCGTCCAGGGGGCCGGTCACAGATACGCAGTATTTT.

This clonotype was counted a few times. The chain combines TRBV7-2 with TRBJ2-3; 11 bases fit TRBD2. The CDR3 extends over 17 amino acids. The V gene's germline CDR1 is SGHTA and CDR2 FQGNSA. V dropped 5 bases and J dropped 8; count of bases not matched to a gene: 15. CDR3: CASSTDSGRATPRTQYF. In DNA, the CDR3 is TGTGCCAGCAGCACCGATAGCGGGAGGGCAACCCCCCGTACGCAGTATTTT.

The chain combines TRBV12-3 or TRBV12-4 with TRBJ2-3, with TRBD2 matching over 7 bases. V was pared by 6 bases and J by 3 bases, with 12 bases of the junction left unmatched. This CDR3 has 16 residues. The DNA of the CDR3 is TGTGCCAGCAGGCCCCGGCGGAGCGGGGAGACAGATACGCAGTATTTT. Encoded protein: CASRPRRSGETDTQYF.

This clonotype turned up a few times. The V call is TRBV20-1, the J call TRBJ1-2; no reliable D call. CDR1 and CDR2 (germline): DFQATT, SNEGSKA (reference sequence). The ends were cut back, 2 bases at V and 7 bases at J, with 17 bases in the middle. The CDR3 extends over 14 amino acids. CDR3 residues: CSARNPEGFAGYTF. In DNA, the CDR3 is TGCAGTGCTAGAAACCCCGAGGGTTTCGCTGGCTACACCTTC.

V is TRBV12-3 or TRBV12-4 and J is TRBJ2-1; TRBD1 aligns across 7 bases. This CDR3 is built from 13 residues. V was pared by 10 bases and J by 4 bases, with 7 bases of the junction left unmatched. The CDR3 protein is CANTRDRYNEQFF. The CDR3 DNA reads TGTGCCAACACCAGGGACAGATACAATGAGCAGTTCTTC.

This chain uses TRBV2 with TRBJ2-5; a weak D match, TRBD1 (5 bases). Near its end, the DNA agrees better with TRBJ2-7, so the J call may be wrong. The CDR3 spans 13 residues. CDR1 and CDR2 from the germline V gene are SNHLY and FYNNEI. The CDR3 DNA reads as TGTGCCAGCAGTGAAGGACAGCACTACGAGCAGTACTTC. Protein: CASSEGQHYEQYF.

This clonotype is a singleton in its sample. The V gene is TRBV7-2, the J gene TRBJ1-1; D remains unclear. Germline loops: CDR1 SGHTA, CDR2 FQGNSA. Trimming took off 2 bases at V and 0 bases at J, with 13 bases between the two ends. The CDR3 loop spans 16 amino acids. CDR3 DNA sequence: TGTGCCAGCAGCTTAAGTTACGCAGTGATGAACACTGAAGCTTTCTTT. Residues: CASSLSYAVMNTEAFF.

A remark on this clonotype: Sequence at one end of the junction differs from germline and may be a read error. The CDR3 spells CVSSVGLAGYEQYF. The CDR3 DNA is TGTGTCAGCAGCGTAGGACTAGCGGGTTACGAGCAGTACTTC. The chain links TRBV9 to TRBJ2-7, with 11 bases identical to TRBD2. CDR1 and CDR2 from the germline V gene are SGDLS and YYNGEE. This CDR3 spans 14 amino acids.

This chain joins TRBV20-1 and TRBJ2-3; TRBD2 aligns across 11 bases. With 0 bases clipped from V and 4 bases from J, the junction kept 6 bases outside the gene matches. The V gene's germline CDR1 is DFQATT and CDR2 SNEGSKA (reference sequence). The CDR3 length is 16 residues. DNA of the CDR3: TGCAGTGCTAGAGATAAGCTAGCGGGAGGACCAGATACGCAGTATTTT. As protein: CSARDKLAGGPDTQYF.